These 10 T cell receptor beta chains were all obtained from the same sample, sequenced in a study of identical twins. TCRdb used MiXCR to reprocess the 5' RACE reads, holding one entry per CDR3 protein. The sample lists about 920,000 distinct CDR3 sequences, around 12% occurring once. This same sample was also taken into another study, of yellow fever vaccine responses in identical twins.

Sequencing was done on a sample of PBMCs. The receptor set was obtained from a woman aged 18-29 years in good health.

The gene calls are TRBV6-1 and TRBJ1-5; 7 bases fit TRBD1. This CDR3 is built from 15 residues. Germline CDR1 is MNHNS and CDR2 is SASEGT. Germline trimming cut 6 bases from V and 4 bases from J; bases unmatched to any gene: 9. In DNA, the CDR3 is TGTGCCAGCAGCCCCTGGACAGGAGGAAATCAGCCCCAGCATTTT. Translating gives CASSPWTGGNQPQHF.

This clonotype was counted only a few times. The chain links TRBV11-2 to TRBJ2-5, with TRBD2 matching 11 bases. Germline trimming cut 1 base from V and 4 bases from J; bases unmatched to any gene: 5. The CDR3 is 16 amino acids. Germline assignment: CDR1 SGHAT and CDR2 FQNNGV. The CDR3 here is CASSLVATSGAETQYF. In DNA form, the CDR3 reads TGTGCCAGCAGCTTAGTCGCGACTAGCGGGGCAGAGACCCAGTACTTC.

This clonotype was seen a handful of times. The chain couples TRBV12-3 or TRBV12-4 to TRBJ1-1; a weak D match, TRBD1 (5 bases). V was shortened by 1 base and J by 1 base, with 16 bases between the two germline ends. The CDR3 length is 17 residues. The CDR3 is CASSLVRGGIGNTEAFF. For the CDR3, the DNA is TGTGCCAGCAGTTTAGTTCGGGGGGGGATCGGGAACACTGAAGCTTTCTTT.

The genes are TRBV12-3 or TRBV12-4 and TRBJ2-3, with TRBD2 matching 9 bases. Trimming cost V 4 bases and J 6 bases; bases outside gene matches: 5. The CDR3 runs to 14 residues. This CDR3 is CASSSAGGLDTQYF. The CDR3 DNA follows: TGTGCCAGCAGTTCAGCGGGAGGATTGGATACGCAGTATTTT.

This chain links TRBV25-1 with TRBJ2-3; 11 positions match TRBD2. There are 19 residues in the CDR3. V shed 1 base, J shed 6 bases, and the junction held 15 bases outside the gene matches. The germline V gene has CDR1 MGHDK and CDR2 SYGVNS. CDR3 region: CASSESPSGGLVGVDTQYF. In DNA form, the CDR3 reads TGTGCCAGCAGTGAATCTCCTAGCGGGGGGCTTGTGGGTGTGGATACGCAGTATTTT.

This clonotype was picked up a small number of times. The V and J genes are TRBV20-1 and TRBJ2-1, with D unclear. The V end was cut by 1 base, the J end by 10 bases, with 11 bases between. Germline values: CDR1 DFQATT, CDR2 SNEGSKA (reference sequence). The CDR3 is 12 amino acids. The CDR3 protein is CSARGSYGEQFF. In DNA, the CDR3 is TGCAGTGCTAGAGGTAGTTATGGGGAGCAGTTCTTC.

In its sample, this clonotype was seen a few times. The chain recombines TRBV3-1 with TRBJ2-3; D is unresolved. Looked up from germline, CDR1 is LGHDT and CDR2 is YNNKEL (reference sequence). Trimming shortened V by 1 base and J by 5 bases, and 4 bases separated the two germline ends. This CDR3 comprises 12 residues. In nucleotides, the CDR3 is TGTGCCAGCAGCCAAGCGTTAGATACGCAGTATTTT. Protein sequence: CASSQALDTQYF.

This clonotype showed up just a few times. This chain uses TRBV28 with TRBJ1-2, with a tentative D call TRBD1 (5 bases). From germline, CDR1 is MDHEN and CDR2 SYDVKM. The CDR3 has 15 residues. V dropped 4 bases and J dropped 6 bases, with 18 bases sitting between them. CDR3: CASSSGPSRVDGYTF. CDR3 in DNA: TGTGCCAGCAGTTCAGGGCCCAGCAGGGTGGATGGCTACACCTTC.

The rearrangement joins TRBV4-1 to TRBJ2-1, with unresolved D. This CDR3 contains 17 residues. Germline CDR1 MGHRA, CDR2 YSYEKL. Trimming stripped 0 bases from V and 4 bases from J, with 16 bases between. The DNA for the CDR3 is TGCGCCAGCAGCCAAGATGGTCTAGTCAATATATACAATGAGCAGTTCTTC. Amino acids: CASSQDGLVNIYNEQFF.

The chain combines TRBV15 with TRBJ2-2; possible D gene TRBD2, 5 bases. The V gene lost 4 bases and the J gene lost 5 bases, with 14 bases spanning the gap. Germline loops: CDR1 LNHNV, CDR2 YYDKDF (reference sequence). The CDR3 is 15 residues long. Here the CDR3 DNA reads TGTGCCACCAGCACCCCCCATGAGGGAACCGGGGAGCTGTTTTTT. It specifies CATSTPHEGTGELFF.